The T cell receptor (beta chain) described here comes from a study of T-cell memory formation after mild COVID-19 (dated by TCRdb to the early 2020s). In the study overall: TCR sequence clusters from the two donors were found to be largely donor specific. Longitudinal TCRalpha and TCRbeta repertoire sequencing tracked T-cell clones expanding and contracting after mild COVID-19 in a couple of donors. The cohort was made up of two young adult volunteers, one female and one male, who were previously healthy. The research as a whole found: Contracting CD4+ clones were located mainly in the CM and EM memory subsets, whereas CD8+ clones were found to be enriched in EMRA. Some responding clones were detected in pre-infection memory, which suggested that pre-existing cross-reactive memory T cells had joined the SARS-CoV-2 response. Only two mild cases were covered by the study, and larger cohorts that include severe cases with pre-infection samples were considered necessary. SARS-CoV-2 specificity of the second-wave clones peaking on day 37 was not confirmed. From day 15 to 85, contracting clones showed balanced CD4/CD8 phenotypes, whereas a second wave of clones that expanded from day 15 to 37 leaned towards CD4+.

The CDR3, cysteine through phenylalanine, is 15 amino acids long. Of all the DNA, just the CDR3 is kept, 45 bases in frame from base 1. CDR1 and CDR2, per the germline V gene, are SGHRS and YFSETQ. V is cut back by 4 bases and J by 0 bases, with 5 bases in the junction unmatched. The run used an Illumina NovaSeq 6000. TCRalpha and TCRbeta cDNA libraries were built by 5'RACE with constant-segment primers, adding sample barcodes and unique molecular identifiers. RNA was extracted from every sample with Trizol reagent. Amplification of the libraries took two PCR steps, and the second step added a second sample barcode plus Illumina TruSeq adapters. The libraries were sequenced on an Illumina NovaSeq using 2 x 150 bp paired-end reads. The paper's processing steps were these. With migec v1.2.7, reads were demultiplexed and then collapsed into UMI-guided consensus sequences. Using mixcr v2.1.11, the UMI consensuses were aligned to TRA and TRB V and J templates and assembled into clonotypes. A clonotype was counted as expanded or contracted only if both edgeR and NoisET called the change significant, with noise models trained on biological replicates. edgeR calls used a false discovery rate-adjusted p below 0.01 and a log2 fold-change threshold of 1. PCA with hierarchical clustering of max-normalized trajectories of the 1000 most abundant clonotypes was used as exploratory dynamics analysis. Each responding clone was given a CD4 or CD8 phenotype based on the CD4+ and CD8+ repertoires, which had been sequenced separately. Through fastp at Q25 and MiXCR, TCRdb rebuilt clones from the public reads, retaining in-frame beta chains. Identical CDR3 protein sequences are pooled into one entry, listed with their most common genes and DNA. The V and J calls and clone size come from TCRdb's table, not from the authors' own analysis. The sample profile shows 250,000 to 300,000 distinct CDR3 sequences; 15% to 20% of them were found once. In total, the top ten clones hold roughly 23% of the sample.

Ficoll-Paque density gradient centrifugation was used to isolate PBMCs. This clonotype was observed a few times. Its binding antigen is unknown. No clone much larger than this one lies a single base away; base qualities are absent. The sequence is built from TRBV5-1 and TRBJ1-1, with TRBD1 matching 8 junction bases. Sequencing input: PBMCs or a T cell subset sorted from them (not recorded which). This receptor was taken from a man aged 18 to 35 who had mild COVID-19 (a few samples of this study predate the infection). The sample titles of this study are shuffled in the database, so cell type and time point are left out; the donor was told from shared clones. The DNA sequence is TGCGCCAGCAGCGTGACAGGGGCGATGAACACTGAAGCTTTCTTT. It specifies CASSVTGAMNTEAFF.